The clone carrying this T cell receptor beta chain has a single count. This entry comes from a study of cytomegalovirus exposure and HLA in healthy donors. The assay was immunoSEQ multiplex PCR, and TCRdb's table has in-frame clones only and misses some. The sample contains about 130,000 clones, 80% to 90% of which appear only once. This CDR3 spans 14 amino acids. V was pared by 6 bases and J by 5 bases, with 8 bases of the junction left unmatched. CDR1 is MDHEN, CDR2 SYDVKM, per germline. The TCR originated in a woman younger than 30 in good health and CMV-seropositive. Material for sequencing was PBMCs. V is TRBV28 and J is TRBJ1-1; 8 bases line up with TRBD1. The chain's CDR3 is CASSSRTGRTEAFF. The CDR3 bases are TGTGCCAGCAGCTCTAGGACAGGGCGGACTGAAGCTTTCTTT.